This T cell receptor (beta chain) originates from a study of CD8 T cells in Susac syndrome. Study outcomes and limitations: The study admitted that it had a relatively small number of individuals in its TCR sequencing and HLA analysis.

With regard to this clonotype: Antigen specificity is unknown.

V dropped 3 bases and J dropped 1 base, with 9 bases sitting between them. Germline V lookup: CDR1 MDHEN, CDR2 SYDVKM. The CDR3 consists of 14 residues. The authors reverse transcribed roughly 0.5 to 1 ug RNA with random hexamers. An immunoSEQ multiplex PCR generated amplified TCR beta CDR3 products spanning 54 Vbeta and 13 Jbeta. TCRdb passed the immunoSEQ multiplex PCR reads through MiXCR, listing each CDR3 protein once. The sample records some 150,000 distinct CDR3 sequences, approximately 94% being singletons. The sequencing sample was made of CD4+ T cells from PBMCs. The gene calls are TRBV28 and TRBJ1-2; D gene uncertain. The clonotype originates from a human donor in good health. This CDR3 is CASSLRRVNYGYTF. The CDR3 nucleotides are TGTGCCAGCAGTTTGCGGCGGGTTAACTATGGCTACACCTTC.